Below, 23 T cell receptor beta chains from the same sample are listed, as sequenced in a study of shared clonotypes between healthy human individuals. Sequencing used immunoSEQ multiplex PCR; TCRdb keeps in-frame clones, though not all of them. Among roughly 500,000 clones, approximately 78% were seen once, and the ten largest hold 12%. Sequencing used PBMCs. Receptor source: a woman in her thirties or forties in good health. Some clones in this sample may be carry-over from other donors' samples.

Regarding this clone: The sample carries other DNA sequences with the same CDR3. V and J are TRBV18 and TRBJ2-7; D gene ambiguous. Per the germline V gene, CDR1 is KGHSH and CDR2 is LQKENI. V lost 3 bases and J 1 base, leaving 4 bases between the germline ends. The CDR3 sequence is 12 residues long. CDR3 in DNA: TGTGCCAGCTCACCGGGTTCCTACGAGCAGTACTTC. Translated, it gives CASSPGSYEQYF. Complete variable domain (other parts from reference TRBV18 and TRBJ2-7): NAGVMQNPRHLVRRRGQEARLRCSPMKGHSHVYWYRQLPEEGLKFMVYLQKENIIDESGMPKERFSAEFPKEGPSILRIQQVVRGDSAAYFCASSPGSYEQYFGPGTRLTVT.

The chain is built from TRBV11-2 and TRBJ2-6; maybe TRBD2 (6 bases). In germline, CDR1 is SGHAT, CDR2 FQNNGV. This CDR3 spans 18 amino acids. V was clipped by 4 bases and J by 3 bases, with 19 bases between them. The CDR3 reads CASSSLSGREIGANVLTF. DNA for the CDR3: TGTGCCAGCAGCTCCCTGTCGGGGCGGGAAATTGGGGCCAACGTCCTGACTTTC.

The V call is TRBV6-1, the J call TRBJ1-1; tentatively, D is TRBD1 (6 bases). CDR3 size: 15 residues. Germline lookup yields CDR1 MNHNS and CDR2 SASEGT. V lost 4 bases and J lost 0, with 12 bases in between. CDR3 amino acids: CASSVGGPMNTEAFF. The CDR3 DNA follows: TGTGCCAGCAGTGTGGGGGGGCCCATGAACACTGAAGCTTTCTTT.

The chain carries TRBV7-9 and TRBJ1-1; no firm D call. The CDR3 sequence is 14 residues long. Trimming shortened V by 5 bases and J by 1 base, and 11 bases separated the two germline ends. Germline CDR1 and CDR2: SEHNR and FQNEAQ (reference sequence). The CDR3 region has the DNA TGTGCCAGCAGCCTACAACAAACGAACACTGAAGCTTTCTTT. This codes for CASSLQQTNTEAFF.

This clone was found once. V usage is TRBV18 and J usage is TRBJ2-3, with 10 bases identical to TRBD2. The V and J ends lost 5 bases and 3 bases, in that order; junction bases with no gene match: 17. From germline, CDR1 is KGHSH and CDR2 LQKENI. This CDR3 contains 19 residues. The CDR3 nucleotides are TGTGCCAGCTCAACCACCTCCCTAGCGGGAGTTTCCAGGACAGATACGCAGTATTTT. This codes for CASSTTSLAGVSRTDTQYF. The full variable domain, with the rest looked up from reference TRBV18 and TRBJ2-3, is NAGVMQNPRHLVRRRGQEARLRCSPMKGHSHVYWYRQLPEEGLKFMVYLQKENIIDESGMPKERFSAEFPKEGPSILRIQQVVRGDSAAYFCASSTTSLAGVSRTDTQYFGPGTRLTVL.

On this clone itself: Distinct nucleotide sequences in the sample also encode this CDR3. This chain links TRBV18 with TRBJ2-5; D is uncertain. The germline gives CDR1 KGHSH, CDR2 LQKENI. V dropped 2 bases and J dropped 3 bases, with 4 bases sitting between them. The CDR3 totals 12 residues. The CDR3 loop reads CASSPGEETQYF. The CDR3 DNA reads TGTGCCAGCTCACCAGGAGAAGAGACCCAGTACTTC.

CDR3 nucleotide sequence: TGTGCCAGCAGTTACTTGGGACTAGCGGGAGTGAATGAGCAGTTCTTC. Protein product: CASSYLGLAGVNEQFF. This rearrangement joins TRBV6-6 to TRBJ2-1; 14 positions match TRBD2. Germline assignment: CDR1 MNHNY and CDR2 SVGAGI (reference sequence). This CDR3 comprises 16 residues. V lost 1 base to trimming and J lost 7 bases; unmatched junction nucleotides: 3.

The genes are TRBV11-2 and TRBJ1-2, with D perhaps TRBD1 (5 bases). V dropped 5 bases and J dropped 1 base, with 14 bases sitting between them. This CDR3 has 15 amino acids. Germline lookup yields CDR1 SGHAT and CDR2 FQNNGV. CDR3 region: CASSPRQKVNYGYTF. The CDR3 region has the DNA TGTGCCAGCAGCCCTAGACAGAAGGTTAACTATGGCTACACCTTC.

The chain carries TRBV19 and TRBJ1-1; no reliable D call. The V end lost 5 bases, the J end lost 0 bases, and 10 bases lay between the germline ends. Germline V CDR1 and CDR2: LNHDA, SQIVND (reference sequence). This CDR3 is built from 14 residues. CDR3 region: CASSEGAMNTEAFF. The CDR3 DNA follows: TGTGCCAGTAGTGAAGGAGCCATGAACACTGAAGCTTTCTTT.

The chain uses TRBV5-4 and TRBJ2-2, with TRBD2 identical over 11 bases. V dropped 4 bases and J dropped 0; count of bases not matched to a gene: 5. The CDR3 contains 17 residues. Per the germline V gene, CDR1 is SGHNT and CDR2 is YYREEE (reference sequence). As DNA, the CDR3 is TGTGCCAGCAGCGGGGGGACTAGCGGAACGAACACCGGGGAGCTGTTTTTT. It encodes CASSGGTSGTNTGELFF. The full variable domain, in which reference TRBV5-4 and TRBJ2-2 provide the parts outside the CDR3, is ETGVTQSPTHLIKTRGQQVTLRCSSQSGHNTVSWYQQALGQGPQFIFQYYREEENGRGNFPPRFSGLQFPNYSSELNVNALELDDSALYLCASSGGTSGTNTGELFFGEGSRLTVL.

About this clone: Being one base from a much bigger clone, this may be a read error. The V gene is TRBV28, the J gene TRBJ2-7, with D maybe TRBD2 (7 bases). This CDR3 region has 16 residues. Germline-derived CDR1 and CDR2 are MDHEN and SYDVKM. CDR3 in amino acids: CASSSLRGPRAYEQCF. The CDR3 DNA is TGTGCCAGCAGTTCATTGCGGGGGCCCAGGGCCTACGAGCAGTGCTTC. The full variable domain, with the rest looked up from reference TRBV28 and TRBJ2-7, is DVKVTQSSRYLVKRTGEKVFLECVQDMDHENMFWYRQDPGLGLRLIYFSYDVKMKEKGDIPEGYSVSREKKERFSLILESASTNQTSMYLCASSSLRGPRAYEQCFGPGTRLTVT.

As regards this clone: Different DNA sequences within this sample yield the same CDR3. This chain uses TRBV18 with TRBJ2-3; D not resolved. The ends were cut back, 3 bases at V and 0 bases at J, with 7 bases in the middle. The CDR3 contains 14 residues. In germline, CDR1 is KGHSH, CDR2 LQKENI. CDR3 coding DNA: TGTGCCAGCTCACCCTCCGGGAGCACAGATACGCAGTATTTT. This gives the protein CASSPSGSTDTQYF.

This chain joins TRBV25-1 and TRBJ2-7; 8 nucleotides align to TRBD2. The germline V gene encodes CDR1 MGHDK and CDR2 SYGVNS. CDR3 size: 15 residues. J was trimmed by 4 bases and V by 3 bases; bases with no gene match: 8. This chain's CDR3 is CASSEESGRVYEQYF. Written as DNA, the CDR3 is TGTGCCAGCAGTGAGGAAAGCGGGAGAGTGTACGAGCAGTACTTC.

The rearrangement uses TRBV4-2 and TRBJ2-3, with 8 positions matching TRBD1. The CDR3 is made up of 15 amino acids. V shed 3 bases and J 0 bases; nucleotides not matched to a gene: 2. The germline CDR1 and CDR2 sequences are LGHNA and YNFKEQ. The CDR3 here is CASSHRGRSTDTQYF. The CDR3 DNA follows: TGTGCCAGCAGCCACAGGGGGCGAAGCACAGATACGCAGTATTTT.

This chain joins TRBV6-5 and TRBJ2-7; D uncertain. This CDR3 comprises 9 residues. The V gene's germline CDR1 is MNHEY and CDR2 SVGAGI. CDR3 in DNA: TGTGCAGGCTTTTACGAGCAGTACTTC. Its translation: CAGFYEQYF.

The chain uses TRBV20-1 and TRBJ2-7; D is undetermined. Per germline, CDR1 DFQATT and CDR2 SNEGSKA (reference sequence). Trimming removed 1 base from V and 6 bases from J, with 4 bases in between. The CDR3 length is 10 residues. The CDR3 is CSARVSEQYF. The CDR3 DNA follows: TGCAGTGCTAGAGTGTCCGAGCAGTACTTC.

The chain combines TRBV9 with TRBJ1-4, with D possibly being TRBD1 (6 bases). The CDR3 has 15 amino acids. Per germline, CDR1 SGDLS and CDR2 YYNGEE. Trimming stripped 4 bases from V and 4 bases from J, with 14 bases between. CDR3 bases: TGTGCCAGCAGCATAGGAGGGGGTATTAATGAAAAACTGTTTTTT. Translation: CASSIGGGINEKLFF.

V usage is TRBV21-1 and J usage is TRBJ1-1. TRBV21-1 is classified as a pseudogene. The CDR3 covers 16 residues. The CDR3 sequence: CASTVTGGKMNTEAFF. The CDR3 coding sequence is TGTGCCAGCACCGTTACCGGGGGCAAGATGAACACTGAAGCTTTCTTT.

As regards this clone: Other DNA sequences within the sample encode an identical CDR3. The V call is TRBV28, the J call TRBJ2-3; the D gene is possibly TRBD2 (5 bases). The CDR3 loop spans 12 amino acids. CDR1 and CDR2 (germline): MDHEN, SYDVKM. V lost 6 bases to trimming and J lost 5 bases, with 9 bases between them. The CDR3 region is CASSSGVDTQYF. In DNA form, the CDR3 reads TGTGCCAGCAGCTCCGGGGTAGATACGCAGTATTTT.

The V and J genes are TRBV9 and TRBJ1-1, with unresolved D. The CDR3 is made up of 13 amino acids. The germline V and J ends were trimmed by 0 bases and 2 bases, with 5 bases remaining between them. The germline V gene has CDR1 SGDLS and CDR2 YYNGEE. In nucleotides, the CDR3 is TGTGCCAGCAGCGTAGAAGTAAACACTGAAGCTTTCTTT. It yields the protein CASSVEVNTEAFF. The complete variable domain, with remaining parts taken from reference TRBV9 and TRBJ1-1, reads DSGVTQTPKHLITATGQRVTLRCSPRSGDLSVYWYQQSLDQGLQFLIQYYNGEERAKGNILERFSAQQFPDLHSELNLSSLELGDSALYFCASSVEVNTEAFFGQGTRLTVV.

The chain employs TRBV28 and TRBJ1-2; D gene ambiguous. CDR3 length: 14 amino acids. Germline CDR1 and CDR2: MDHEN and SYDVKM. With 6 bases removed from V and 0 bases from J, the gap between germline ends came to 11 bases. The CDR3 is CASSKLDSNYGYTF. CDR3 DNA: TGTGCCAGCAGCAAGCTAGATTCTAACTATGGCTACACCTTC.

The rearrangement uses TRBV7-6 and TRBJ1-1; the D is unclear. The CDR3 has 14 amino acids. Trimming pared 2 bases from V and 4 bases from J, leaving 11 bases between. The germline gives CDR1 SGHVS, CDR2 FNYEAQ. The CDR3 is CASSLRAVITEAFF. DNA of the CDR3: TGTGCCAGCAGCTTAAGGGCAGTGATCACTGAAGCTTTCTTT.

The rearrangement links TRBV9 to TRBJ2-2; 10 bases are shared with TRBD1. Germline assignment: CDR1 SGDLS and CDR2 YYNGEE. With V trimmed by 2 bases and J by 5 bases, 6 bases remained unmatched. CDR3 length: 16 residues. The CDR3 loop reads CASSVGQGRRTGELFF. The CDR3 DNA follows: TGTGCCAGCAGCGTGGGACAGGGGAGGAGGACCGGGGAGCTGTTTTTT.